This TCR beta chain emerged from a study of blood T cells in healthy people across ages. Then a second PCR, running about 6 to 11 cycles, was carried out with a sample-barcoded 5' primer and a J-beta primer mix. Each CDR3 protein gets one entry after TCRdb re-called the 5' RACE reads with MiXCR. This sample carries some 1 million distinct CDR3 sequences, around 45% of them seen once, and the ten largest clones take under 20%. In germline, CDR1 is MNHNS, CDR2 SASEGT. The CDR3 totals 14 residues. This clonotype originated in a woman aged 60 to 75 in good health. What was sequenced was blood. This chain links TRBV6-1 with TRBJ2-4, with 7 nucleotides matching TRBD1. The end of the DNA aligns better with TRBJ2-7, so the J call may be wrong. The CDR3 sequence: CASIWDRGPYEQYF. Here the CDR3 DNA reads TGTGCCAGCATTTGGGACAGAGGGCCCTACGAGCAGTACTTC.